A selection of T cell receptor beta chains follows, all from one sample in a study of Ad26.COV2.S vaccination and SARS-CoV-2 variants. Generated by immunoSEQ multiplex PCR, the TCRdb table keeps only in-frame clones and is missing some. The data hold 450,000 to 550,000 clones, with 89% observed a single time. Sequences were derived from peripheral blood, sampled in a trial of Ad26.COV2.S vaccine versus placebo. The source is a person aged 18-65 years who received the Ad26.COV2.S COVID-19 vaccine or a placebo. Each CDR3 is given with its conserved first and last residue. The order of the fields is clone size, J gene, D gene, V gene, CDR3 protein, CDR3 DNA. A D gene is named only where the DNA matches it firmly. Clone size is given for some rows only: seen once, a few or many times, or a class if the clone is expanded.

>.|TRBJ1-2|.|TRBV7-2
CASSLLWGTGGDYGYTF
TGTGCCAGCAGCTTATTGTGGGGGACCGGGGGCGACTATGGCTACACCTTC
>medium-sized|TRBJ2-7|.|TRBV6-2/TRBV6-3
CASSRETSSYEQYF
TGTGCCAGCAGTCGGGAGACGAGCTCCTACGAGCAGTACTTC
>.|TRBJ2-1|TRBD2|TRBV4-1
CASSQDRISGGAYNEQFF
TGCGCCAGCAGCCAAGACCGAATTAGCGGGGGGGCCTACAATGAGCAGTTCTTC
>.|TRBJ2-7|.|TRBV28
CASSLMAIRPYEQYF
TGTGCCAGCAGTTTAATGGCCATCCGCCCCTACGAGCAGTACTTC
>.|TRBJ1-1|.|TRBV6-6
CASREGGTEAFF
TGTGCCAGCAGGGAAGGGGGCACTGAAGCTTTCTTT
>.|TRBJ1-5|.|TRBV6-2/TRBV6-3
CASSYQIDQPQHF
TGTGCCAGCAGTTACCAAATAGATCAGCCCCAGCATTTT
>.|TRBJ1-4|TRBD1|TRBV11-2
CASSHRDSREKLFF
TGTGCCAGCAGCCACCGGGACAGTAGGGAAAAACTGTTTTTT
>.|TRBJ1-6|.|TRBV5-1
CASQVGSYNSPLHF
TGCGCCAGCCAGGTGGGCTCCTATAATTCACCCCTCCACTTT
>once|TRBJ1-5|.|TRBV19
CASSSQGNNQPQHF
TGTGCCAGTAGTTCCCAGGGGAACAATCAGCCCCAGCATTTT
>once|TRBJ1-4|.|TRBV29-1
CSVGEGATNEKLFF
TGCAGCGTGGGTGAGGGGGCAACTAATGAAAAACTGTTTTTT
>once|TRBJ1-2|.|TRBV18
CASSPGTGSYTF
TGTGCCAGCTCACCGGGGACCGGGAGCTACACCTTC
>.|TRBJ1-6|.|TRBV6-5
CASSYSGYSDSPLHF
TGTGCCAGCAGTTACTCAGGGTACAGCGATTCACCCCTCCACTTT
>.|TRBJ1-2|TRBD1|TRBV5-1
CASSLEAGGGGYTF
TGCGCCAGCAGCTTGGAAGCAGGGGGCGGGGGCTACACCTTC
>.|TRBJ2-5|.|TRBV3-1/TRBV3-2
CASSQFLGGETQYF
TGTGCCAGCAGCCAATTTTTGGGTGGAGAGACCCAGTACTTC
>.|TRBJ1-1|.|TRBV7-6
CASSRGGVTEAFF
TGTGCCAGCAGCCGAGGTGGAGTTACTGAAGCTTTCTTT
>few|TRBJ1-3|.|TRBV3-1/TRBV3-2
CASSRPTGTSGNTIYF
TGTGCCAGCAGCCGACCGACAGGTACCTCTGGAAACACCATATATTTT
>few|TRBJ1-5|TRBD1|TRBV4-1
CASSYKADRDSQPQHF
TGCGCCAGCAGCTATAAAGCGGACAGGGACTCTCAGCCCCAGCATTTT
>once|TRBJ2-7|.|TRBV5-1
CASSPTTGYEQYF
TGCGCCAGCAGCCCAACGACAGGCTACGAGCAGTACTTC
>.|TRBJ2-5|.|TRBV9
CASSATELWETQYF
TGTGCCAGCAGCGCAACAGAATTGTGGGAGACCCAGTACTTC
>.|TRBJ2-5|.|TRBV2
CASSASGSETQYF
TGTGCCAGCAGTGCGTCGGGATCAGAGACCCAGTACTTC
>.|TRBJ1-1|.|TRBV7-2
CASSPWGGLSQNTEAFF
TGTGCCAGCAGCCCATGGGGGGGCCTTTCACAGAACACTGAAGCTTTCTTT
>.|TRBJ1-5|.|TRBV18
CASSAEGNQPQHF
TGTGCCAGCTCCGCCGAGGGGAATCAGCCCCAGCATTTT
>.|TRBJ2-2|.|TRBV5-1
CASSLEAVNTGELFF
TGCGCCAGCAGCTTGGAAGCGGTTAACACCGGGGAGCTGTTTTTT
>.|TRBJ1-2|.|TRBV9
CASSATQGLYGYTF
TGTGCCAGCAGCGCGACACAGGGTCTCTATGGCTACACCTTC
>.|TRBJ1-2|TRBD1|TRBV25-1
CASSESHGQGLCYTF
TGTGCCAGCAGTGAATCACATGGACAGGGTCTATGCTACACCTTC
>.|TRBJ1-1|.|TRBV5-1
CASSPSGQTNTEAFF
TGCGCCAGCAGCCCCTCCGGACAGACGAACACTGAAGCTTTCTTT